These 21 T cell receptor beta chains came from one sample sequenced in a study of cytomegalovirus exposure and HLA in healthy donors. The primer mix had 60 Vbeta and 13 Jbeta primers. The protocol was immunoSEQ multiplex PCR, while the TCRdb copy is restricted to in-frame clones and leaves out a portion. Seen here are 95,000 to 110,000 clones, more than 70% observed once, and the top ten hold 7.5% to 9%. The sample was PBMCs. Receptor source: a man aged 25 to 45 in good health and CMV-seronegative.

CDR3: CASSLNRVSYEQYF. The CDR3 nucleotides are TGCGCCAGCAGCTTGAATCGGGTCTCCTACGAGCAGTACTTC. This chain joins TRBV5-1 and TRBJ2-7, with D uncertain. V lost 1 base to trimming and J lost 0 bases, with 8 bases between them. The CDR3 is 14 residues long. The germline CDR1 and CDR2 sequences are SGHRS and YFSETQ.

This clone was observed once. The chain joins TRBV27 to TRBJ2-5; 9 bases align to TRBD2. Germline V gene data show CDR1 as MNHEY and CDR2 as SMNVEV (reference sequence). The CDR3 covers 17 residues. After removal of 6 bases from V and 1 base from J, the junction contained 12 bases not matched to a gene. CDR3 region: CASSPIDASGIQETQYF. The CDR3 coding sequence is TGTGCCAGCAGCCCTATCGATGCTAGCGGGATCCAAGAGACCCAGTACTTC.

The chain recombines TRBV15 with TRBJ1-2, with a tentative D call TRBD1 (5 bases). The CDR3 has 16 residues. The germline CDR1 and CDR2 sequences are LNHNV and YYDKDF (reference sequence). V was pared by 0 bases and J by 4 bases, with 15 bases between. CDR3 in DNA: TGTGCCACCAGCAGAGATCGGCAGGGAAAACCCTATGGCTACACCTTC. It yields the protein CATSRDRQGKPYGYTF.

Only one count was recorded for this clone. The V and J genes are TRBV21-1 and TRBJ2-2; the tabulated D call, TRBD2, remains unverified against the DNA. TRBV21-1 is a known pseudogene. There are 16 residues in the CDR3. CDR3 sequence: CASSKILAGIYRGAVF. The CDR3 DNA follows: TGTGCCAGCAGCAAAATCCTAGCGGGGATTTACCGGGGAGCTGTTTTT.

This clone occurred a few times. This chain connects TRBV9 to TRBJ1-1; weak D call: TRBD1 (6 bases). Trimming took off 0 bases at V and 1 base at J, with 10 bases between the two ends. Germline lookup yields CDR1 SGDLS and CDR2 YYNGEE. The CDR3 is 15 amino acids. Written as DNA, the CDR3 is TGTGCCAGCAGCGTAGAAGGACAGAGGAACACTGAAGCTTTCTTT. Protein sequence: CASSVEGQRNTEAFF.

V usage is TRBV29-1 and J usage is TRBJ2-3; D gene uncertain. The germline V gene encodes CDR1 SQVTM and CDR2 ANQGSEA. The CDR3 covers 12 residues. V was cut by 8 bases and J by 0 bases, with 9 bases left in between. The CDR3 DNA reads as TGCAGCACTACCCCTAGCACAGATACGCAGTATTTT. Its translation: CSTTPSTDTQYF.

The CDR3 protein is CASSLADQGANEKLFF. CDR3 DNA sequence: TGTGCCAGCAGCTTAGCAGATCAGGGGGCAAATGAAAAACTGTTTTTT. The V and J genes are TRBV7-9 and TRBJ1-4, with 8 bases aligning to TRBD1. V lost 0 bases to trimming and J lost 5 bases; unmatched junction nucleotides: 5. CDR3 length equals 16 residues. Germline lookup yields CDR1 SEHNR and CDR2 FQNEAQ (reference sequence). Together with reference TRBV7-9 and TRBJ1-4, the CDR3 gives the full variable domain: DTGVSQNPRHKITKRGQNVTFRCDPISEHNRLYWYRQTLGQGPEFLTYFQNEAQLEKSRLLSDRFSAERPKGSFSTLEIQRTEQGDSAMYLCASSLADQGANEKLFFGSGTQLSVL.

The chain employs TRBV18 and TRBJ1-1; D is unresolved. V was clipped by 6 bases and J by 1 base, with 9 bases between them. This CDR3 has 13 amino acids. Germline CDR1 reads KGHSH; CDR2 reads LQKENI. The CDR3 loop is CASSTGQNTEAFF. The CDR3 bases are TGTGCCAGCTCCACTGGGCAGAACACTGAAGCTTTCTTT. Using reference TRBV18 and TRBJ1-1 for the parts outside the CDR3, the full variable domain is NAGVMQNPRHLVRRRGQEARLRCSPMKGHSHVYWYRQLPEEGLKFMVYLQKENIIDESGMPKERFSAEFPKEGPSILRIQQVVRGDSAAYFCASSTGQNTEAFFGQGTRLTVV.

The chain is built from TRBV15 and TRBJ2-5, with TRBD2 matching 7 bases. The CDR3 is 17 amino acids. V lost 3 bases and J lost 4; bases outside the gene matches: 14. The germline gives CDR1 LNHNV, CDR2 YYDKDF (reference sequence). CDR3 nucleotide sequence: TGTGCCACCAGCAGGCGGGGAACCGAGGGAGGGCCAGAGACCCAGTACTTC. It specifies CATSRRGTEGGPETQYF.

The V and J genes are TRBV15 and TRBJ2-1, with 7 bases lining up with TRBD2. The length of the CDR3 is 15 residues. V shed 1 base, J shed 0 bases, and the junction held 0 bases outside the gene matches. The germline V gene encodes CDR1 LNHNV and CDR2 YYDKDF (reference sequence). CDR3 in DNA: TGTGCCACCAGCAGAGGCGGGAGCTCCTACAATGAGCAGTTCTTC. Its protein is CATSRGGSSYNEQFF.

The V gene is TRBV27, the J gene TRBJ1-2, with TRBD1 identical over 8 bases. The CDR3 loop spans 13 amino acids. The V and J ends lost 6 bases and 9 bases, in that order; junction bases with no gene match: 9. In germline, CDR1 is MNHEY, CDR2 SMNVEV (reference sequence). In nucleotides, the CDR3 is TGTGCCAGCAGAACAGACAGGGGTGGAAGCTACACCTTC. Protein: CASRTDRGGSYTF.

This clone was seen only a few times. This chain connects TRBV6-1 to TRBJ1-5, with 9 bases matching TRBD1. Germline V lookup: CDR1 MNHNS, CDR2 SASEGT. CDR3 size: 19 residues. The V gene end was trimmed by 2 bases and the J gene end by 2 bases; junction bases not matched to a gene: 13. CDR3 protein: CASSETLTGTGSGNQPQHF. Written as DNA, the CDR3 is TGTGCCAGCAGTGAAACCCTCACCGGGACAGGGAGTGGCAATCAGCCCCAGCATTTT.

The rearrangement uses TRBV19 and TRBJ1-1, with a possible D match to TRBD1 (6 bases). With 4 bases removed from V and 1 base from J, the gap between germline ends came to 10 bases. The CDR3 loop spans 14 amino acids. CDR1 and CDR2 from the germline V gene are LNHDA and SQIVND (reference sequence). The CDR3, as DNA: TGTGCCAGTAGTACCAAACAGGGGAACACTGAAGCTTTCTTT. Translated, it gives CASSTKQGNTEAFF.

This clone showed up just a few times. This sequence joins TRBV6-1 and TRBJ2-1; unclear D gene. CDR1 MNHNS and CDR2 SASEGT come from the germline V gene. Trimming left V 4 bases short and J 2 bases short, with 6 bases between. The CDR3 length is 13 residues. CDR3 DNA sequence: TGTGCCAGCAGTGGGAGCGCCTACAATGAGCAGTTCTTC. Amino acids: CASSGSAYNEQFF.

The chain couples TRBV27 to TRBJ2-7, with TRBD2 matching over 8 bases. Germline V lookup: CDR1 MNHEY, CDR2 SMNVEV (reference sequence). CDR3 size: 15 residues. The junction had 6 bases not matched to a gene; V was cut back by 1 base and J by 4 bases. CDR3 coding DNA: TGTGCCAGCAGTTTATTCGGACTAGCAGAATACGAGCAGTACTTC. It codes for CASSLFGLAEYEQYF.

The count of this clone is one. The CDR3 reads CASSPARTASFSYNEQFF. In DNA, the CDR3 is TGCGCCAGCAGCCCCGCTCGGACAGCGTCGTTCTCCTACAATGAGCAGTTCTTC. The genes are TRBV4-1 and TRBJ2-1; possible D gene TRBD1, 6 bases. This CDR3 region has 18 residues. The V gene lost 4 bases and the J gene lost 0 bases, with 19 bases spanning the gap. Per germline, CDR1 MGHRA and CDR2 YSYEKL.

The chain links TRBV7-6 to TRBJ2-3; D perhaps matches TRBD2 (6 bases). The germline CDR1 and CDR2 sequences are SGHVS and FNYEAQ. This CDR3 comprises 13 residues. With 5 bases removed from V and 4 bases from J, the gap between germline ends came to 10 bases. CDR3 sequence reads: CASSPRLADTQYF. The CDR3 DNA reads TGTGCCAGCAGCCCTAGACTAGCAGATACGCAGTATTTT.

The chain is built from TRBV2 and TRBJ2-7; D possibly corresponds to TRBD1 (5 bases). The V gene's germline CDR1 is SNHLY and CDR2 FYNNEI. V was pared by 5 bases and J by 3 bases, with 11 bases between. The CDR3 length is 13 residues. CDR3 nucleotide sequence: TGTGCCAGCAGTCAAGACAGAGTCTACGAGCAGTACTTC. Amino acid sequence: CASSQDRVYEQYF.

The rearrangement uses TRBV15 and TRBJ2-1; perhaps TRBD1 as D (6 bases). Germline CDR1 is LNHNV and CDR2 is YYDKDF (reference sequence). The CDR3 spans 14 residues. V dropped 1 base and J dropped 7 bases, with 11 bases sitting between them. Here the CDR3 DNA reads TGTGCCACCAGCAGAGGGGCAGGGGATAATGAGCAGTTCTTC. Translated: CATSRGAGDNEQFF.

The CDR3 DNA follows: TGTGCCAGCACCCCATCCAGGGGGCTCACTGAAGCTTTCTTT. It encodes CASTPSRGLTEAFF. V gene TRBV28 combines with J gene TRBJ1-1; TRBD1 matches 8 bases. Germline trimming cut 7 bases from V and 4 bases from J; bases unmatched to any gene: 8. The CDR3 spans 14 residues. CDR1 MDHEN and CDR2 SYDVKM come from the germline V gene.

This clone appeared once. This chain links TRBV25-1 with TRBJ2-7; D perhaps matches TRBD1 (6 bases). From germline, CDR1 is MGHDK and CDR2 SYGVNS. The CDR3 contains 13 residues. With 4 bases removed from V and 4 bases from J, the gap between germline ends came to 11 bases. CDR3 sequence reads: CASSVPDRYEQYF. DNA for the CDR3: TGTGCCAGCAGTGTTCCAGACAGGTACGAGCAGTACTTC.